Below, 6 T cell receptor beta chains from the same sample are listed, as sequenced in a study of T-cell reconstitution after alpha-beta-depleted transplantation in children. Researchers prepared the TCRbeta library using unique molecular identifiers, the study reports. From the PCR reads, TCRdb called clonotypes with MiXCR, one entry per CDR3 protein. This sample has about 610,000 distinct CDR3 sequences; 10% to 13% occur once, and the top ten carry about 4.2%. Sequencing was performed on PBMCs from the stem cell graft donor, taken from the stem cell graft. Receptor source: a human donor who donated a stem cell graft to a child with acute myeloid leukemia.

This chain joins TRBV7-9 and TRBJ2-5, with TRBD2 as a possible D gene (5 bases). V was shortened by 1 base and J by 5 bases, with 14 bases between the two germline ends. Germline V gives CDR1 SEHNR, CDR2 FQNEAQ (reference sequence). The CDR3 has 15 residues. The CDR3 DNA follows: TGTGCCAGCAGCTTAGTGTCGGGGAGAGCGGAGACCCAGTACTTC. It yields the protein CASSLVSGRAETQYF.

The rearrangement uses TRBV9 and TRBJ2-5, with 11 bases that match TRBD2. This CDR3 spans 15 amino acids. CDR1 SGDLS and CDR2 YYNGEE come from the germline V gene. With 0 bases clipped from V and 5 bases from J, the junction kept 3 bases outside the gene matches. CDR3 residues: CASSVVASGRETQYF. CDR3 DNA sequence: TGTGCCAGCAGCGTAGTTGCTAGCGGGAGGGAGACCCAGTACTTC.

This clonotype was seen ten or more times. CDR3 in DNA: TGCAGTGCTACCCCAGGAAATAGCGGGATAGAGCAGTACTTC. It yields the protein CSATPGNSGIEQYF. The chain joins TRBV20-1 to TRBJ2-7, with TRBD2 matching over 8 bases. This CDR3 spans 14 amino acids. Germline CDR1 and CDR2: DFQATT and SNEGSKA (reference sequence). Unmatched junction bases numbered 12, after V lost 4 bases and J lost 7 bases.

This clonotype has only a few counts. V usage is TRBV5-1 and J usage is TRBJ2-1, with D possibly being TRBD1 or TRBD2 (5 bases each). V lost 3 bases, J lost 6 bases, and 16 bases lay in between. This CDR3 region has 15 residues. In germline, CDR1 is SGHRS, CDR2 YFSETQ. CDR3 DNA sequence: TGCGCCAGCAGCTCAGGCCTTCGGGGACGCAATGAGCAGTTCTTC. Translated: CASSSGLRGRNEQFF.

The chain links TRBV5-1 to TRBJ1-5, with a weak D call TRBD1 (6 bases). Looked up from germline, CDR1 is SGHRS and CDR2 is YFSETQ. The CDR3 loop spans 15 amino acids. Trimming cost V 0 bases and J 3 bases, with 10 bases left between them. The CDR3: CASSLEGGNNQPQHF. DNA of the CDR3: TGCGCCAGCAGCTTGGAGGGGGGAAACAATCAGCCCCAGCATTTT.

The V call is TRBV6-1, the J call TRBJ2-2; 13 bases fit TRBD2. The germline V gene has CDR1 MNHNS and CDR2 SASEGT. This CDR3 comprises 16 residues. With 6 bases clipped from V and 7 bases from J, the junction kept 8 bases outside the gene matches. The CDR3 region is CASRRELAGGNGELFF. CDR3 coding DNA: TGTGCCAGCAGGCGGGAACTAGCGGGGGGGAACGGGGAGCTGTTTTTT.